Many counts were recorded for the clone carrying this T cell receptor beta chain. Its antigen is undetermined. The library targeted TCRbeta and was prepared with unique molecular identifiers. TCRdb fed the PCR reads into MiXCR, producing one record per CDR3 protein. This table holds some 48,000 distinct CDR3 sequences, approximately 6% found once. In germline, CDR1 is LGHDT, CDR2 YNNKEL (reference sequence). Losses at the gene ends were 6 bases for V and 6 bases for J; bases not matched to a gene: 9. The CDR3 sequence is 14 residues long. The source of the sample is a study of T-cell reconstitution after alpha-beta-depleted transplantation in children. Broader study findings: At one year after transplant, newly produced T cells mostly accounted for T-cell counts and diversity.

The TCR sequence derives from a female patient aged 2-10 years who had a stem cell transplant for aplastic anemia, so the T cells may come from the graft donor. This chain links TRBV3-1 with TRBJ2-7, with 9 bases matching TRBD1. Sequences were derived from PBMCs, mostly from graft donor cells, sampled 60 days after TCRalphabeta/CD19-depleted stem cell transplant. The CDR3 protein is CASRPTGGRFEQYF. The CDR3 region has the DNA TGTGCCAGCAGGCCTACAGGGGGCAGGTTCGAGCAGTACTTC.